This T cell receptor beta chain was captured by sequencing in a study of blood T cells in healthy people across ages. General observations from the study: Unsorted PBMCs ruled out conclusive naive versus antigen-experienced comparison. It was not known whether donors were CMV positive (a possible confounder of expanded clonotype changes).

The authors ran a second PCR of roughly 6 to 12 cycles using a sample-barcoded 5' primer and a J-beta primer mix. A single record per CDR3 protein comes from TCRdb applying MiXCR to the 5' RACE reads. The sample lists over 1,500,000 distinct CDR3 sequences, less than 50% occurring once. This clonotype was seen a few times. Its antigen remains unidentified. Sample donors were healthy Caucasian individuals that came from Russia, aged 6 to 90. Every sample had a minimum of 6 million PBMCs isolated. Germline V gene sequence: CDR1 MNHNS, CDR2 SASEGT. CDR3 length equals 14 residues. With V trimmed by 6 bases and J by 5 bases, 7 bases remained unmatched.

Sequenced input: blood. The origin of this receptor is a woman aged 40 to 50 in good health. The chain links TRBV6-1 to TRBJ2-3, with 8 bases lining up with TRBD2. CDR3 in amino acids: CASRAGVRGDTQYF. CDR3 coding DNA: TGTGCCAGCAGAGCGGGGGTCAGGGGAGATACGCAGTATTTT.